At least ten counts were recorded for the clone carrying this T cell receptor beta chain. Antigen unknown. The data originate from a study of Graves' ophthalmopathy and Graves' hyperthyroidism. Study results and limitations: A model of 13 signatures distinguished ophthalmopathy from stable hyperthyroidism at around 90% sensitivity and nearly 82% specificity.

Amplified material comprised TCR beta CDR3 regions derived from RNA transcripts. An opening RT-PCR round employed HTBI primers and preceded a second-round multiplex PCR. TCRdb called the multiplex PCR reads again in MiXCR, with one record for every CDR3 protein. The sample holds nearly 400,000 distinct CDR3 sequences, around 18% seen once. V lost 3 bases and J lost 4, with 9 bases in between. Per germline, CDR1 MNHEY and CDR2 SVGEGT. The CDR3 contains 13 residues. Having ophthalmopathy, the donors showed moderate-to-severe activity, CAS ≥3 and NOSPECS ≥4, with disease lasting under 3 months. Other autoimmune diseases, uncontrolled infections, pregnancy and lactation each led to patient exclusion.

The TCR was taken from a woman aged 18-30 years with Graves' ophthalmopathy. The specimen sequenced was peripheral blood. The chain uses TRBV6-2 or TRBV6-3 and TRBJ1-1; a possible D gene is TRBD1 (5 bases). The CDR3 DNA is TGTGCCAGCAGTTATCAGGGAAGCACTGAAGCTTTCTTT. It translates to CASSYQGSTEAFF.